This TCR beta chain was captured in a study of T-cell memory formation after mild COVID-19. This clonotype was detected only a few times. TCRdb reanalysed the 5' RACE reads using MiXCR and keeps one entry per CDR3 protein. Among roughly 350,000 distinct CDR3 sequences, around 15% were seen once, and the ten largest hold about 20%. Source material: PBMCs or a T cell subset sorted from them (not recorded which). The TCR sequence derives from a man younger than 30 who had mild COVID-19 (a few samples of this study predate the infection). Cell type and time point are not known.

The CDR3 here is CASGPVSNQPQHF. CDR3 sequence (DNA): TGTGCCAGCGGTCCCGTTAGCAATCAGCCCCAGCATTTT. This chain links TRBV7-6 with TRBJ1-5; the D is unclear. The CDR3 runs 13 residues. CDR1 and CDR2 from the germline V gene are SGHVS and FNYEAQ. V dropped 8 bases and J dropped 0 bases, with 8 bases sitting between them.